The text below deals with one T cell receptor (beta chain). Its specificity is unknown. Amplification used 60 Vbeta primers and 13 Jbeta primers. This table comes from immunoSEQ multiplex PCR, and its TCRdb copy is limited to in-frame clones, with some not included. The sample holds fewer than 85,000 clones, around 76% seen once. The record originates from a study of cytomegalovirus exposure and HLA in healthy donors. Study-wide points: A few V segments could not be told apart, such as TRBV6-2 and TRBV6-3, and were left out. Earlier analysis yielded a pattern in which most TCR beta V segments were productive about 87% or about 30% of the time. HLA restriction was apparent for most CMV-associated TCR beta chains in a later analysis.

This CDR3 is built from 16 residues. Trimming took 4 bases from V and 2 from J; bases not matched to a gene: 11. The V gene's germline CDR1 is SGHRS and CDR2 YFSETQ. The receptor's source is a male donor in good health and CMV-seropositive. Sample: PBMCs. This chain uses TRBV5-1 with TRBJ2-7; 8 bases match TRBD1. The CDR3, as DNA: TGCGCCAGCAGCAGGACAGGGAATGACCTGCCCTACGAGCAGTACTTC. It translates to CASSRTGNDLPYEQYF.